This TCR beta chain came from a study of T cells after yellow fever vaccination. There are a few counts of this clonotype. The antigen is not known. Study-wide results and limits: CD4 and CD8 compartments shared a small share of clonotypes. Sorted repertoires could include abundant contaminating clonotypes from bulk cells. After the booster, approximately 96% of CD4 and about nine tenths of CD8 primary-response clones were re-detected. A faster peak, day 5 versus 15, was reached by the weaker secondary response.

CDR3 length equals 14 residues. Trimming left V 2 bases short and J 1 base short, with 8 bases between. The germline gives CDR1 MNHEY, CDR2 SVGAGI. TCRdb re-called the 5' RACE reads with MiXCR, one entry per CDR3 protein. The sample gives 170,000 or so distinct CDR3 sequences, roughly 6.2% of which show up once; about 2.7% is in the top ten. The rearrangement links TRBV6-5 to TRBJ2-5; no reliable D call. The receptor comes from a man aged 18-30 years who received the YFV17D yellow fever vaccine. This material consisted of CD4+ T cells sorted from PBMCs, taken on the day of the first yellow fever vaccination. The CDR3 bases are TGTGCCAGCAGTTACGGAAAGGTCCAAGAGACCCAGTACTTC. Its protein is CASSYGKVQETQYF.